The present TCR beta chain was sequenced within a study of blood T cell repertoires in COVID-19. On the study more broadly: Acute and convalescent COVID-19 specimens originated in the United States, Italy and Spain. PBMCs, B-cell-depleted T cells, or T cells were the source of the cDNA or gDNA that made up the material.

Original data processing: Reference gene primer amplification gave nucleated cell count estimates. Method: immunoSEQ multiplex PCR; TCRdb's copy keeps in-frame clones and lacks some. Clone size and the V and J calls come from that table; the DNA yielded D and trimming. The table shows nearly 85,000 clones, with around 80% occurring only once. This clone was observed a few times. The sequenced sample consisted of peripheral blood. The sequence was collected from a woman aged 60-70 years with acute or convalescent COVID-19.

The chain's CDR3 is CSVPDSAQFF. CDR3 sequence (DNA): TGCAGTGTTCCGGACTCCGCGCAGTTCTTC. The chain combines TRBV20-1 with TRBJ2-1, with D tentatively TRBD2 (5 bases). Per the germline V gene, CDR1 is DFQATT and CDR2 is SNEGSKA (reference sequence). The CDR3 runs to 10 residues. The V gene lost 7 bases and the J gene lost 12 bases, with 13 bases spanning the gap.